One sample yielded the 2 T cell receptor beta chains listed below, sequenced in a study of cytomegalovirus exposure and HLA in healthy donors. TCRdb's copy holds only in-frame clones and misses some; the assay was immunoSEQ multiplex PCR. The sample yields over 200,000 clones, around nine tenths seen once. The sequencing sample was made of PBMCs. The receptor set was obtained from a woman aged 18-35 years in good health and CMV-seropositive.

The chain combines TRBV5-6 with TRBJ2-7, with TRBD1 matching 9 bases. V was pared by 4 bases and J by 5 bases, with 7 bases of the junction left unmatched. The germline V gene has CDR1 SGHDT and CDR2 YYEEEE. This CDR3 comprises 14 residues. CDR3 region: CASSGGQGVDEQYF. The CDR3 DNA sequence: TGTGCCAGCAGCGGGGGACAGGGTGTGGACGAGCAGTACTTC.

The chain couples TRBV5-1 to TRBJ2-3; the D gene is possibly TRBD2 (7 bases). V was clipped by 4 bases and J by 3 bases, with 24 bases between them. The CDR3 totals 18 residues. Germline V gene lookup returns CDR1 SGHRS and CDR2 YFSETQ. CDR3 residues: CASSLGWGGNPETDTQYF. For the CDR3, the DNA is TGCGCCAGCAGCCTGGGTTGGGGGGGCAACCCGGAAACAGATACGCAGTATTTT.